This TCR beta chain appears in the sequencing data of a study of T cell clonality in common variable immunodeficiency. Trimming shortened V by 1 base and J by 4 bases, and 11 bases separated the two germline ends. This CDR3 spans 14 amino acids. Germline V gives CDR1 MNHEY, CDR2 SVGEGT. The study's findings and limits: CVID patient heterogeneity limited repertoire-clinical complication correlations. Fewer TCRbeta clones were shared among CVID subjects than controls.

This clone was detected ten times or more. The antigen is undetermined. The read halts 3 residues ahead of the CDR3 end, with the missing end drawn from the germline J gene. Assay used: immunoSEQ multiplex PCR; TCRdb lists only in-frame clones, some missing. The sample has 75,000 to 85,000 clones, none seen only once; the top ten hold approximately 0.84%. V gene TRBV6-2 or TRBV6-3 combines with J gene TRBJ2-7, with a tentative D call TRBD1 (6 bases). Sequencing was done on a sample of peripheral blood mononuclear cells. This TCR was recovered from a person aged 18-69 years in good health. The sequenced part of the CDR3 DNA is TGTGCCAGCAGTTACTTCCAGGGGCTATACGAG. Translating it yields CASSYFQGLYE. In full, the CDR3 reads CASSYFQGLYEQYF.